Below are 14 T cell receptor beta chains sequenced from a single sample in a study of a mutant IDH1 vaccine in newly diagnosed glioma. Their antigens remain unidentified. The data were produced by immunoSEQ multiplex PCR, yet TCRdb's version contains in-frame clones alone and is incomplete. This sample has about 120,000 clones, with about nine tenths found just once. Time point reported: week 11, during vaccination. In the vaccine, a single dose held 300 ug of the mutant IDH1 20-mer peptide, along with topical imiquimod. The sample consisted of PBMCs, taken from a glioma patient whose treatment included an IDH1 peptide vaccine. The receptors derive from a woman aged 50 to 60 with glioma.

The rearrangement uses TRBV11-2 and TRBJ2-2; TRBD2 matches 13 bases. V shed 3 bases and J 4 bases; nucleotides not matched to a gene: 8. CDR1 and CDR2 from the germline V gene are SGHAT and FQNNGV. This CDR3 is 18 amino acids long. Here the CDR3 DNA reads TGTGCCAGCAGCTTTGGACTAGCGGGAGTCATGGGCACCGGGGAGCTGTTTTTT. Translating it yields CASSFGLAGVMGTGELFF.

The chain couples TRBV27 to TRBJ2-2; weak D call: TRBD1 (6 bases). Trimming stripped 7 bases from V and 0 bases from J, with 9 bases between. CDR3 size: 14 residues. Germline V lookup: CDR1 MNHEY, CDR2 SMNVEV (reference sequence). CDR3 sequence: CASKAGANTGELFF. CDR3 coding DNA: TGTGCCAGCAAGGCAGGGGCGAACACCGGGGAGCTGTTTTTT.

V is TRBV9 and J is TRBJ1-6; D is perhaps TRBD1 (5 bases). The CDR3 is 15 residues long. Trimming stripped 0 bases from V and 7 bases from J, with 11 bases between. CDR1 and CDR2 from the germline V gene are SGDLS and YYNGEE. The CDR3 DNA reads TGTGCCAGCAGCGTAGCCCCGGGGGGAAATTCACCCCTCCACTTT. Its protein product is CASSVAPGGNSPLHF.

The chain carries TRBV7-2 and TRBJ1-2, with D hard to call. This CDR3 spans 14 amino acids. CDR1 is SGHTA and CDR2 is FQGNSA in the germline V gene. Trimming removed 1 base from V and 8 bases from J, with 14 bases in between. The CDR3 region is CASSLESRKSGYTF. In nucleotides, the CDR3 is TGTGCCAGCAGCTTAGAATCCAGAAAAAGCGGCTACACCTTC.

The chain combines TRBV6-5 with TRBJ2-3, with D possibly TRBD1 on 5 matching bases. Trimming removed 1 base from V and 4 bases from J, with 12 bases in between. The CDR3 is 15 amino acids. Germline values: CDR1 MNHEY, CDR2 SVGAGI. The CDR3 region has the DNA TGTGCCAGCAGTTACTTGGCAGGGTTGGCAGATACGCAGTATTTT. Amino acids: CASSYLAGLADTQYF.

The chain joins TRBV6-5 to TRBJ2-6, with unresolved D. V lost 6 bases and J 0 bases, leaving 9 bases between the germline ends. CDR3 length: 15 residues. The germline gives CDR1 MNHEY, CDR2 SVGAGI. The CDR3: CASSRDGSGANVLTF. CDR3 in DNA: TGTGCCAGCAGCCGAGACGGCTCTGGGGCCAACGTCCTGACTTTC.

This clone occurred once. This chain connects TRBV5-4 to TRBJ2-1, with D possibly TRBD1 on 6 matching bases. Germline CDR1 SGHNT, CDR2 YYREEE (reference sequence). Trimming shortened V by 4 bases and J by 8 bases, and 16 bases separated the two germline ends. The CDR3 has 14 residues. The CDR3 reads CASSPPTGRHEQFF. The CDR3 DNA follows: TGTGCCAGCAGCCCTCCCACAGGGCGGCATGAGCAGTTCTTC.

This chain links TRBV28 with TRBJ2-5; 7 bases fit TRBD1. Germline values: CDR1 MDHEN, CDR2 SYDVKM. V shed 6 bases and J 0 bases; nucleotides not matched to a gene: 10. The CDR3 has 16 residues. CDR3 region: CASSAPDREYQETQYF. As DNA, the CDR3 is TGTGCCAGCAGCGCCCCCGACAGGGAGTACCAAGAGACCCAGTACTTC.

This sequence joins TRBV5-4 and TRBJ2-5; perhaps D is TRBD1 or TRBD2 (5 bases each). The germline CDR1 and CDR2 sequences are SGHNT and YYREEE (reference sequence). This CDR3 is 14 amino acids long. Trimming stripped 4 bases from V and 3 bases from J, with 13 bases between. DNA for the CDR3: TGTGCCAGCAGCCGAGGGGAGTTGAAAGAGACCCAGTACTTC. It translates to CASSRGELKETQYF.

The chain is built from TRBV7-2 and TRBJ2-5; perhaps TRBD2 as D (6 bases). The CDR3 runs to 13 residues. The germline V and J ends were trimmed by 1 base and 5 bases, with 8 bases remaining between them. Germline lookup yields CDR1 SGHTA and CDR2 FQGNSA. The CDR3 sequence: CASSLEGRETQYF. CDR3 in DNA: TGTGCCAGCAGCTTAGAGGGGAGGGAGACCCAGTACTTC.

The chain combines TRBV5-1 with TRBJ2-2; 8 positions agree with TRBD1. The CDR3 totals 15 residues. The V gene end was trimmed by 4 bases and the J gene end by 1 base; junction bases not matched to a gene: 3. Germline V CDR1 and CDR2: SGHRS, YFSETQ. The CDR3 is CASSAGTGNTGELFF. CDR3 coding DNA: TGCGCCAGCAGCGCCGGGACAGGGAACACCGGGGAGCTGTTTTTT.

This clone was seen just once. The rearrangement joins TRBV7-2 to TRBJ2-1; TRBD2 matches at 9 bases. CDR1 is SGHTA, CDR2 FQGNSA, per germline. The junction had 10 bases not matched to a gene; V was cut back by 5 bases and J by 8 bases. The CDR3 contains 15 residues. As DNA, the CDR3 is TGTGCCAGCAGCCTCGCGGCTAGCGGGATCGATGAGCAGTTCTTC. Residues: CASSLAASGIDEQFF.

The gene calls are TRBV10-2 and TRBJ1-5, with D uncertain. V lost 6 bases to trimming and J lost 0 bases, with 9 bases between them. The CDR3 length is 14 residues. Germline-derived CDR1 and CDR2 are WSHSY and SAAADI. The CDR3 region is CASRPLGSNQPQHF. The CDR3 nucleotides read TGCGCCAGCAGGCCTTTAGGTAGCAATCAGCCCCAGCATTTT.

The rearrangement links TRBV10-2 to TRBJ2-7, with 9 bases lining up with TRBD2. V trimming: 3 bases; J trimming: 6 bases; junction bases outside the gene matches: 15. The CDR3 length is 17 residues. CDR1 is WSHSY and CDR2 is SAAADI in the germline V gene. The CDR3 reads CASSDPPSRAGGVEQYF. CDR3 DNA sequence: TGCGCCAGCAGTGATCCCCCTTCTCGGGCGGGAGGGGTCGAGCAGTACTTC.